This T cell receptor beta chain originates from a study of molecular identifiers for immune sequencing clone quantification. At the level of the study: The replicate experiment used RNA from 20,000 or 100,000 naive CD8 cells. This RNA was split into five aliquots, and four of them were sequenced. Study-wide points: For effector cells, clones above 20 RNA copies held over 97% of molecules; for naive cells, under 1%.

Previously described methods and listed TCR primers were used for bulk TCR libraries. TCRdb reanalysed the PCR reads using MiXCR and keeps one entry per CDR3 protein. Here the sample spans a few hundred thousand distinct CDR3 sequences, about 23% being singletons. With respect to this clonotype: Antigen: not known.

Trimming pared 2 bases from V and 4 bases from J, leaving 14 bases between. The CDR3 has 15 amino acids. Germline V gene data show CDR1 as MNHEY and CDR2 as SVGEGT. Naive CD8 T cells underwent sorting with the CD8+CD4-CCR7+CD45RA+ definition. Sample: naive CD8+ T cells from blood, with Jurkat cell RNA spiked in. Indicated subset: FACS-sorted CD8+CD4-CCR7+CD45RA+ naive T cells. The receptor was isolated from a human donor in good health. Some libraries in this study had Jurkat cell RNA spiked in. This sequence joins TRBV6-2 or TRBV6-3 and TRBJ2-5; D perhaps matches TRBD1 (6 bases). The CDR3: CASSYIGTPLETQYF. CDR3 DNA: TGTGCCAGCAGTTACATTGGGACACCTCTAGAGACCCAGTACTTC.